The 31 T cell receptor beta chains listed next were all sequenced from one sample in a study of shared clonotypes between healthy human individuals. Libraries were prepared by immunoSEQ multiplex PCR; TCRdb keeps only in-frame clonotypes and omits some of them. The sample holds roughly 1,500,000 clones, around 98.5% seen once. Sample: naive CD4+ T cells sorted from blood. Subset of the sample: CD45RA+ positively selected. These receptor sequences come from a man younger than 40 in good health.

The chain carries TRBV5-1 and TRBJ1-1, with a possible D match to TRBD1 (6 bases). The CDR3 contains 17 residues. Per the germline V gene, CDR1 is SGHRS and CDR2 is YFSETQ. V was trimmed by 1 base and J by 0 bases, leaving 16 bases between them. The CDR3 coding sequence is TGCGCCAGCAGCTTGTTTTTAGGAAGGGGGTTGAACACTGAAGCTTTCTTT. Amino acids: CASSLFLGRGLNTEAFF.

The rearrangement links TRBV30 to TRBJ2-1; TRBD2 agrees at 9 bases. J gave up 9 bases and V 0 bases, and 15 bases lay outside the gene matches. CDR3 size: 17 residues. Germline V CDR1 and CDR2: GTSNPN, SVGIG (reference sequence). The CDR3 here is CAWSVLELAGRLGEQFF. In nucleotides, the CDR3 is TGTGCCTGGAGTGTACTAGAGCTAGCGGGACGATTGGGTGAGCAGTTCTTC.

The chain has TRBV2 and TRBJ2-2; 7 nucleotides line up with TRBD2. Per the germline V gene, CDR1 is SNHLY and CDR2 is FYNNEI. V shed 4 bases and J 1 base; nucleotides not matched to a gene: 3. The CDR3 extends over 15 amino acids. This CDR3 is CASSASGMNTGELFF. The CDR3 DNA follows: TGTGCCAGCAGTGCGAGCGGGATGAACACCGGGGAGCTGTTTTTT.

The chain uses TRBV6-1 and TRBJ2-2; TRBD2 aligns across 8 bases. From germline, CDR1 is MNHNS and CDR2 SASEGT. CDR3 length: 17 residues. Trimming took 3 bases from V and 0 from J; bases not matched to a gene: 6. The CDR3 loop is CASSERPGLANTGELFF. The DNA for the CDR3 is TGTGCCAGCAGTGAGCGTCCGGGACTAGCGAACACCGGGGAGCTGTTTTTT.

V is TRBV18 and J is TRBJ2-1, with 8 bases that match TRBD1. This CDR3 spans 14 amino acids. V dropped 3 bases and J dropped 7; count of bases not matched to a gene: 5. CDR1 KGHSH and CDR2 LQKENI come from the germline V gene. This CDR3 is CASSPQGARNEQFF. The CDR3 DNA reads as TGTGCCAGCTCACCCCAGGGGGCGAGGAATGAGCAGTTCTTC.

V usage is TRBV6-1 and J usage is TRBJ2-7; 9 positions match TRBD1. Per germline, CDR1 MNHNS and CDR2 SASEGT. V lost 7 bases, J lost 4 bases, and 8 bases stayed unmatched. The CDR3 covers 14 residues. This CDR3 reads CASTLQDRGYEQYF. The CDR3 DNA sequence: TGTGCCAGCACCTTACAGGACAGGGGATACGAGCAGTACTTC.

The chain uses TRBV25-1 and TRBJ1-2; TRBD1 aligns across 12 bases. The V and J ends lost 2 bases and 7 bases, in that order; junction bases with no gene match: 2. The CDR3 runs to 14 residues. CDR1 is MGHDK and CDR2 is SYGVNS in the germline V gene. CDR3 DNA sequence: TGTGCCAGCAGTGAACCGGGACAGGGGGCTGGCTACACCTTC. Protein product: CASSEPGQGAGYTF.

The chain has TRBV6-1 and TRBJ2-2; D ambiguous. This CDR3 has 15 amino acids. Germline-derived CDR1 and CDR2 are MNHNS and SASEGT. V dropped 4 bases and J dropped 7 bases, with 16 bases sitting between them. In DNA, the CDR3 is TGTGCCAGCAGTGGTTCTGGTCAACCGAACGGGGAGCTGTTTTTT. The encoded protein is CASSGSGQPNGELFF.

The chain joins TRBV5-1 to TRBJ1-2, with 9 bases fitting TRBD1. V lost 3 bases, J lost 0 bases, and 9 bases stayed unmatched. The CDR3 runs to 17 residues. Germline V gives CDR1 SGHRS, CDR2 YFSETQ. CDR3 DNA sequence: TGCGCCAGCAGCTCGGGGACAGGGAGTTATTCTAACTATGGCTACACCTTC. Its translation: CASSSGTGSYSNYGYTF. The entire variable domain, with the rest obtained from reference TRBV5-1 and TRBJ1-2, is as follows: KAGVTQTPRYLIKTRGQQVTLSCSPISGHRSVSWYQQTPGQGLQFLFEYFSETQRNKGNFPGRFSGRQFSNSRSEMNVSTLELGDSALYLCASSSGTGSYSNYGYTFGSGTRLTVV.

This chain uses TRBV4-1 with TRBJ1-1, with 7 bases aligning to TRBD1. V was clipped by 4 bases and J by 1 base; unmatched bases: 3. Germline V gene sequence: CDR1 MGHRA, CDR2 YSYEKL. The CDR3 has 14 amino acids. In nucleotides, the CDR3 is TGCGCCAGCAGCCTCCGGACAGGGAACACTGAAGCTTTCTTT. The encoded protein is CASSLRTGNTEAFF.

V is TRBV5-5 and J is TRBJ2-7; 11 nucleotides align to TRBD2. The germline gives CDR1 SGHKS, CDR2 YYEKEE (reference sequence). J was trimmed by 0 bases and V by 5 bases; bases with no gene match: 7. This CDR3 is 16 amino acids long. The DNA of the CDR3 is TGTGCCAGCAGTTCGACCGGGACTAGCGGCTCCTACGAGCAGTACTTC. It codes for CASSSTGTSGSYEQYF.

The rearrangement links TRBV30 to TRBJ2-3; 8 nucleotides match TRBD2. The CDR3 covers 15 residues. Germline values: CDR1 GTSNPN, CDR2 SVGIG (reference sequence). V shed 2 bases, J shed 0 bases, and the junction held 4 bases outside the gene matches. The CDR3 protein is CAWSSGSRSTDTQYF. The CDR3 DNA is TGTGCCTGGAGTAGCGGGAGTAGGAGCACAGATACGCAGTATTTT.

The chain carries TRBV7-2 and TRBJ2-7; a weak D match, TRBD2 (5 bases). Germline V gene sequence: CDR1 SGHTA, CDR2 FQGNSA. Trimming left V 3 bases short and J 1 base short, with 13 bases between. This CDR3 is 15 amino acids long. The CDR3 here is CASSFASSGSYEQYF. In nucleotides, the CDR3 is TGTGCCAGCAGCTTCGCCTCCTCGGGATCCTACGAGCAGTACTTC.

The chain uses TRBV25-1 and TRBJ2-7; D gene uncertain. Germline-derived CDR1 and CDR2 are MGHDK and SYGVNS. CDR3 length equals 12 residues. Trimming stripped 2 bases from V and 6 bases from J, with 8 bases between. The CDR3 region is CASSEVGLEQYF. CDR3 bases: TGTGCCAGCAGTGAAGTAGGGCTCGAGCAGTACTTC.

This clone appeared once. The chain has TRBV5-4 and TRBJ2-1, with a weak D call TRBD1 (6 bases). The germline V and J ends were trimmed by 3 bases and 4 bases, with 14 bases remaining between them. The CDR3 totals 15 residues. The germline gives CDR1 SGHNT, CDR2 YYREEE (reference sequence). The CDR3 reads CASSSQGPPYNEQFF. In nucleotides, the CDR3 is TGTGCCAGCAGCTCACAGGGCCCTCCTTACAATGAGCAGTTCTTC.

This chain connects TRBV2 to TRBJ2-3; 8 bases match TRBD2. Germline assignment: CDR1 SNHLY and CDR2 FYNNEI. With 5 bases clipped from V and 4 bases from J, the junction kept 5 bases outside the gene matches. The CDR3 covers 14 residues. Here the CDR3 DNA reads TGTGCCAGCAGTAAGCGGGAGCACTCAGATACGCAGTATTTT. Translated: CASSKREHSDTQYF.

This clone came up once. V and J are TRBV9 and TRBJ2-7; TRBD1 agrees at 8 bases. The CDR3 has 14 amino acids. With V trimmed by 1 base and J by 5 bases, 5 bases remained unmatched. Germline V gene sequence: CDR1 SGDLS, CDR2 YYNGEE. Written as DNA, the CDR3 is TGTGCCAGCAGCGTAACCCCGACAGGGGACGAGCAGTACTTC. Translating gives CASSVTPTGDEQYF.

This rearrangement joins TRBV2 to TRBJ2-3; D might be TRBD2 (5 bases). The CDR3 is 13 residues long. V lost 4 bases and J 4 bases, leaving 9 bases between the germline ends. From germline, CDR1 is SNHLY and CDR2 FYNNEI. CDR3 nucleotide sequence: TGTGCCAGCAGTGCGGGGATTCCAGATACGCAGTATTTT. This gives the protein CASSAGIPDTQYF. The full variable domain, rest sourced from reference TRBV2 and TRBJ2-3, is EPEVTQTPSHQVTQMGQEVILRCVPISNHLYFYWYRQILGQKVEFLVSFYNNEISEKSEIFDDQFSVERPDGSNFTLKIRSTKLEDSAMYFCASSAGIPDTQYFGPGTRLTVL.

A single count supports this clone. The chain links TRBV11-3 to TRBJ2-1, with a weak D call TRBD2 (5 bases). The CDR3 length is 15 residues. Germline V CDR1 and CDR2: SGHNT, YENEEA. V was clipped by 5 bases and J by 3 bases, with 14 bases between them. The CDR3 sequence: CASSHGGFDYNEQFF. The CDR3 nucleotides are TGTGCCAGCAGCCACGGAGGATTTGACTACAATGAGCAGTTCTTC.

This clone has just one count. V is TRBV7-9 and J is TRBJ2-1, with D possibly TRBD2 on 7 matching bases. V was clipped by 5 bases and J by 7 bases, with 21 bases between them. Germline-derived CDR1 and CDR2 are SEHNR and FQNEAQ (reference sequence). CDR3 size: 16 residues. The CDR3 sequence: CASSQSRGGPRNEQFF. CDR3 DNA: TGTGCCAGCAGCCAGTCCAGGGGAGGGCCTCGTAATGAGCAGTTCTTC.

CDR3 amino acids: CASSEGHFYEQYF. In DNA, the CDR3 is TGTGCCAGCAGTGAAGGACACTTCTACGAGCAGTACTTC. This chain joins TRBV6-1 and TRBJ2-7, with no clear D. The CDR3 is 13 residues long. Germline V gene lookup returns CDR1 MNHNS and CDR2 SASEGT. V lost 1 base and J 3 bases, leaving 7 bases between the germline ends.

The rearrangement links TRBV7-9 to TRBJ1-1; 7 nucleotides align to TRBD1. The V gene end was trimmed by 5 bases and the J gene end by 4 bases; junction bases not matched to a gene: 13. This CDR3 region has 16 residues. Germline V lookup: CDR1 SEHNR, CDR2 FQNEAQ (reference sequence). CDR3 loop: CASSPYRGVGFTEAFF. The DNA for the CDR3 is TGTGCCAGCAGCCCCTACAGGGGCGTGGGGTTCACTGAAGCTTTCTTT. Full variable domain (rest looked up from reference TRBV7-9 and TRBJ1-1): DTGVSQNPRHKITKRGQNVTFRCDPISEHNRLYWYRQTLGQGPEFLTYFQNEAQLEKSRLLSDRFSAERPKGSFSTLEIQRTEQGDSAMYLCASSPYRGVGFTEAFFGQGTRLTVV.

Regarding this clone: Other nucleotide sequences in the sample specify the same CDR3. The V and J genes are TRBV9 and TRBJ2-7, with 8 bases matching TRBD2. Germline CDR1 is SGDLS and CDR2 is YYNGEE. The CDR3 contains 14 residues. V lost 1 base to trimming and J lost 1 base; unmatched junction nucleotides: 1. The CDR3 DNA follows: TGTGCCAGCAGCGTATCTAGCGGGTCCTACGAGCAGTACTTC. It encodes CASSVSSGSYEQYF.

Notes on this clone: The sample contains more than one DNA sequence encoding this CDR3. The chain employs TRBV6-1 and TRBJ1-5; D gene ambiguous. Germline CDR1 reads MNHNS; CDR2 reads SASEGT. Between the trimmed V and J ends, which lost 2 bases and 7 bases, there was a span of 6 bases. This CDR3 has 12 amino acids. CDR3 DNA sequence: TGTGCCAGCAGTGAACTGGGACAGCCCCAGCATTTT. It codes for CASSELGQPQHF.

V is TRBV10-2 and J is TRBJ2-7; 14 bases are shared with TRBD2. Germline V gene lookup returns CDR1 WSHSY and CDR2 SAAADI. Trimming removed 6 bases from V and 5 bases from J; junction bases left unmatched: 12. The CDR3 spans 17 residues. In DNA form, the CDR3 reads TGCGCCAGCAGACAGACTAGCGGGAGGGCCTACCTCCACGAGCAGTACTTC. Its protein product is CASRQTSGRAYLHEQYF.

The rearrangement links TRBV6-5 to TRBJ1-3; D gene unclear. Trimming stripped 7 bases from V and 4 bases from J, with 5 bases between. CDR1 is MNHEY, CDR2 SVGAGI, per germline. This CDR3 region has 11 residues. The CDR3 DNA is TGTGCCAGCACTCAGGGAAACACCATATATTTT. Amino acids: CASTQGNTIYF.

The rearrangement uses TRBV5-6 and TRBJ2-3, with D uncertain. Germline V gene data show CDR1 as SGHDT and CDR2 as YYEEEE. CDR3 length: 13 amino acids. V lost 1 base, J lost 5 bases, and 8 bases lay in between. CDR3 sequence reads: CASSLPGRDTQYF. The CDR3 DNA sequence: TGTGCCAGCAGCTTGCCGGGCCGAGATACGCAGTATTTT.

This rearrangement joins TRBV15 to TRBJ2-7, with D uncertain. V lost 2 bases to trimming and J lost 5 bases, with 13 bases between them. The CDR3 extends over 14 amino acids. CDR1 and CDR2 from the germline V gene are LNHNV and YYDKDF (reference sequence). In DNA, the CDR3 is TGTGCCACCAGCAGAAGTGCCGGCGGCAACGAGCAGTACTTC. This encodes CATSRSAGGNEQYF.

This clone is a singleton in its sample. The chain employs TRBV28 and TRBJ2-7, with 7 bases identical to TRBD2. The germline CDR1 and CDR2 sequences are MDHEN and SYDVKM. CDR3 length equals 17 residues. Losses at the gene ends were 3 bases for V and 3 bases for J; bases not matched to a gene: 14. CDR3 bases: TGTGCCAGCAGTTTTATTTCTGCGGCGGGAGAACTCTACGAGCAGTACTTC. It translates to CASSFISAAGELYEQYF.

The CDR3 DNA follows: TGTGCCAGCAGGAACCCCCCCCAAGAGACCCAGTACTTC. This gives the protein CASRNPPQETQYF. The chain couples TRBV5-4 to TRBJ2-5, with D uncertain. Germline lookup yields CDR1 SGHNT and CDR2 YYREEE (reference sequence). V was shortened by 5 bases and J by 1 base, with 9 bases between the two germline ends. CDR3 length: 13 amino acids.

The rearrangement uses TRBV7-9 and TRBJ2-1; 9 nucleotides agree with TRBD1. Germline V gene sequence: CDR1 SEHNR, CDR2 FQNEAQ (reference sequence). Trimming cost V 5 bases and J 10 bases; bases outside gene matches: 6. CDR3 length: 13 residues. CDR3 bases: TGTGCCAGCAGCCCGGACAGGGGTGACGAGCAGTTCTTC. Residues: CASSPDRGDEQFF.